The source of this TCR beta chain is a study of blood T cell repertoires in COVID-19 (dated by TCRdb to between 2020 and 2021). Broadly, across the study: Samples from collaborators originated in the United States, Italy and Spain and spanned both the acute and convalescent phases of COVID-19. The prospective study material was composed of cDNA or gDNA derived from T cells, B-cell-depleted T cells, or PBMCs. The dataset comprised deeply sampled blood TCRbeta repertoires from subjects exposed to, actively infected with, or recovered from COVID-19. The repertoires were made available in a free public database intended to serve as a resource for research on the immune response to SARS-CoV-2. Samples came from the ongoing ImmuneRACE study (first 160 participants) plus 1,254 subjects from 6 global collaborators. A de-identified subject ID, COVID-19 status, age in years and sex were almost always included in the sample metadata. Where available, HLA class I and class II types were taken from metadata supplied by the sample provider and were not determined by assay-based typing. Broad study findings and their caveats: Clinical and demographic metadata were provided uncurated, with the amount varying by source and participant.

A few counts support this clone. This clone's antigen is unknown. No clone much larger than this one lies a single base away; base qualities are absent. TCRbeta CDR3 regions were amplified from genomic DNA using the immunoSEQ Assay, a bias-controlled multiplex PCR. The source study handled its data this way. The number of nucleated cells in each sample was estimated from the amplification of reference gene primers within the assay. To quantify the absolute abundance of each unique TCRbeta CDR3 rearrangement, sequence reads were collapsed and filtered. For each sample, productive Simpson clonality was calculated by taking the square root of Simpson's diversity index across productive rearrangements. Entries here come from immuneACCESS through TCRdb and include only in-frame sequences with V and J called. Some clones fail to appear in such tables; in the studies checked, an unresolved V gene covers under half of the shortfall, and the cause of the remainder is unknown. That table gives V, J and clone size, and the DNA gave D and trimming. Recorded for this sample are some 100,000 clones; 70% to 90% of them occurred a single time. More than 10% of the sample rests with the top ten.

Counted from cysteine to phenylalanine, this CDR3 has 12 amino acids. Solely the CDR3 DNA is kept, with 36 bases framed from the first base. CDR1 and CDR2 are read off the germline V gene as SQVTM and ANQGSEA. V is pared back by 6 bases and J by 0 bases, with 6 bases lying between the germline termini. Each collaborating institution followed its own protocols to collect whole blood in K2EDTA tubes. For TCRbeta analysis, collaborators shipped samples as frozen whole blood, isolated PBMCs, or DNA extracted from either of those sample types. The sequence is built from TRBV29-1 and TRBJ2-1, with a weak D call of TRBD2 (5 bases match). The sequenced sample was peripheral blood. The sequence came from a human donor in a cohort sampled during active COVID-19. The DNA sequence is TGCAGCGTAAGCGGCTCCTACAATGAGCAGTTCTTC. Its translation reads: CSVSGSYNEQFF.